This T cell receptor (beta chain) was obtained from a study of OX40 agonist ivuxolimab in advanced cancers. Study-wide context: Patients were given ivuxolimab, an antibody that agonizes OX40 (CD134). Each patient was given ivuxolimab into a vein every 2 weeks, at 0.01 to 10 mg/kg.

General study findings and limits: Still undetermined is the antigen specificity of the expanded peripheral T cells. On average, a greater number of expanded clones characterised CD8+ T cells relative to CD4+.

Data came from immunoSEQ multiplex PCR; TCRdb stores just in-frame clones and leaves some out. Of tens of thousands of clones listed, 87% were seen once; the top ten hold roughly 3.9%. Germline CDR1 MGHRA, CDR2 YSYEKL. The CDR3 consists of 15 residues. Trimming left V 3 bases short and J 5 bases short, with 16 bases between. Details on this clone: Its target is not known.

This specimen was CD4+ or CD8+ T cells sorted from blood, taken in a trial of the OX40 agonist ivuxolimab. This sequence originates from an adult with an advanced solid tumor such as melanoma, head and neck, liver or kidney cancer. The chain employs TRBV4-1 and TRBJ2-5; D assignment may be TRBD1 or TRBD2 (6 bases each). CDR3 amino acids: CASSHYRRGLETQYF. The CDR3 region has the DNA TGCGCCAGCAGCCATTATCGGAGGGGGTTGGAGACCCAGTACTTC.